The clone carrying this T cell receptor beta chain was counted a few times. As yet, its antigen is unknown. Via MiXCR, TCRdb re-called the 5' RACE reads, giving one row per CDR3 protein. This sample yields some 450,000 distinct CDR3 sequences, of which over 15% are seen a single time; approximately 1% belongs to the top ten. These data belong to a study of CD8 T cells in ankylosing spondylitis. Findings of the study overall: Ankylosing spondylitis blood appeared to be characterized by a TCR beta motif of roughly eight highly homologous variants.

The CDR3 covers 15 residues. The germline V gene has CDR1 MNHNS and CDR2 SASEGT. V lost 5 bases and J lost 1, with 14 bases in between. This receptor was taken from a male donor with ankylosing spondylitis. The chain employs TRBV6-1 and TRBJ1-2; D remains unclear. Sequencing was performed on blood, either unsorted or a sorted T cell fraction (not recorded which). DNA for the CDR3: TGTGCCAGCAGTCGGACCGGCGGGCTTAACTATGGCTACACCTTC. This encodes CASSRTGGLNYGYTF.